These 2 T cell receptor beta chains share one sample of origin, sequenced in a study of blood T cell repertoires in COVID-19. The table came from immunoSEQ multiplex PCR; TCRdb's copy has only in-frame clones and leaves some out. Among under 200,000 clones listed, more than 65% were seen once. The specimen sequenced was PBMCs or T cells enriched from blood (not recorded which). The receptors were sampled from a man aged 50 or older who had recovered from COVID-19.

The chain links TRBV7-8 to TRBJ2-2, with D possibly matching TRBD1 (5 bases). In germline, CDR1 is SGHVS, CDR2 FQNEAQ. V lost 4 bases and J 2 bases, leaving 14 bases between the germline ends. The length of the CDR3 is 16 residues. The CDR3 loop is CASSSVGARNTGELFF. The CDR3 DNA sequence: TGTGCCAGCAGCTCGGTTGGGGCAAGAAACACCGGGGAGCTGTTTTTT.

This rearrangement joins TRBV28 to TRBJ1-3; TRBD1 aligns across 10 bases. Per germline, CDR1 MDHEN and CDR2 SYDVKM. The V and J ends lost 5 bases and 5 bases, in that order; junction bases with no gene match: 6. This CDR3 region has 15 residues. CDR3 region: CASSPWTGGRNTIYF. CDR3 bases: TGTGCCAGCAGTCCCTGGACAGGGGGGCGAAACACCATATATTTT.